The present T cell receptor beta chain was sequenced within a study of OX40 agonist ivuxolimab in advanced cancers. In the study overall: Patients received ivuxolimab, an agonistic anti-OX40 (CD134) antibody. Patients achieving partial responses numbered three: one hepatocellular carcinoma case and two cutaneous melanoma cases. Study-level points and caveats: Specificity for antigen went undetermined in the expanded peripheral T cells.

As concerns this clone: No antigen is known for it.

Trimming stripped 7 bases from V and 2 bases from J, with 11 bases between. The CDR3 covers 13 residues. The germline V gene encodes CDR1 SGHVS and CDR2 FNYEAQ. Sequencing was performed with immunoSEQ multiplex PCR; in TCRdb, only in-frame clones are kept and a portion is missing. This sample has about 47,000 clones, with 88% found just once. The chain couples TRBV7-6 to TRBJ2-5; no firm D call. The TCR was taken from an adult with an advanced solid tumor such as melanoma, head and neck, liver or kidney cancer. This material consisted of CD4+ or CD8+ T cells sorted from blood, taken in a trial of the OX40 agonist ivuxolimab. CDR3 region: CASTLPVQETQYF. DNA of the CDR3: TGTGCCAGCACCCTCCCAGTACAAGAGACCCAGTACTTC.